Shown below are 16 T cell receptor beta chains from a single sample sequenced in a study of blood T cell repertoires in COVID-19. Method: immunoSEQ multiplex PCR; TCRdb's copy keeps in-frame clones and lacks some. The repertoire holds approximately 300,000 clones, about 90% seen once, with about 5.4% in the top ten. The sample was PBMCs or T cells enriched from blood (not recorded which). The receptor source for this set is a young woman who had recovered from COVID-19.

This sequence joins TRBV5-4 and TRBJ2-3; 9 bases are shared with TRBD2. The CDR3 totals 16 residues. CDR1 is SGHNT and CDR2 is YYREEE in the germline V gene (reference sequence). J lost 4 bases, V lost 4 bases, and 10 bases had no gene match. The chain's CDR3 is CASSPAGTSLADTQYF. CDR3 bases: TGTGCCAGCAGCCCCGCCGGGACTAGCTTAGCAGATACGCAGTATTTT.

This rearrangement joins TRBV6-5 to TRBJ1-2, with TRBD1 as a possible D gene (5 bases). This CDR3 has 15 amino acids. V gave up 6 bases and J gave up 4 bases, with 18 bases separating them. Per germline, CDR1 MNHEY and CDR2 SVGAGI. CDR3 sequence: CASRRDGGSIYGYTF. In DNA form, the CDR3 reads TGTGCCAGCAGACGGGACGGGGGTAGTATCTATGGCTACACCTTC.

The chain has TRBV2 and TRBJ1-6, with D possibly being TRBD1 (5 bases). Germline CDR1 and CDR2: SNHLY and FYNNEI. There are 13 residues in the CDR3. The V end lost 7 bases, the J end lost 9 bases, and 13 bases lay between the germline ends. The CDR3 is CASKRQGGSPLHF. CDR3 DNA: TGTGCCAGCAAGAGGCAGGGCGGTTCACCCCTCCACTTT.

The chain links TRBV5-8 to TRBJ1-5; D remains unclear. V was cut by 3 bases and J by 7 bases, with 11 bases left in between. Germline V gene lookup returns CDR1 SGHTS and CDR2 YDEGEE. This CDR3 has 13 residues. The CDR3 nucleotides read TGTGCCAGCAGCTCCAACACGGGGCAGCCCCAGCATTTT. It specifies CASSSNTGQPQHF.

The chain uses TRBV10-2 and TRBJ2-3, with D perhaps matching TRBD1 (6 bases). V lost 8 bases and J lost 2, with 11 bases in between. The V gene's germline CDR1 is WSHSY and CDR2 SAAADI. The CDR3 is made up of 13 amino acids. In DNA form, the CDR3 reads TGCGCCAGCTATGGACAGTACACAGATACGCAGTATTTT. Amino acids: CASYGQYTDTQYF.

The chain has TRBV28 and TRBJ1-2; unclear D gene. Germline CDR1 MDHEN, CDR2 SYDVKM. V was cut by 3 bases and J by 5 bases, with 7 bases left in between. The CDR3 has 12 amino acids. The CDR3 region has the DNA TGTGCCAGCAGTTTTACACGTTATGGCTACACCTTC. It encodes CASSFTRYGYTF.

V gene TRBV28 combines with J gene TRBJ1-1, with a possible D match to TRBD1 (6 bases). Germline V gene data show CDR1 as MDHEN and CDR2 as SYDVKM. CDR3 length: 16 residues. V dropped 3 bases and J dropped 3 bases, with 17 bases sitting between them. The CDR3 spells CASSFGGGRRDTEAFF. CDR3 sequence (DNA): TGTGCCAGCAGTTTCGGGGGGGGGCGCCGGGACACTGAAGCTTTCTTT.

V usage is TRBV6-4 and J usage is TRBJ2-2; D is possibly TRBD2 (6 bases). V was trimmed by 6 bases and J by 4 bases, leaving 12 bases between them. Germline lookup yields CDR1 MRHNA and CDR2 SNTAGT. The CDR3 loop spans 14 amino acids. CDR3 amino acids: CASSHGGSTGELFF. For the CDR3, the DNA is TGTGCCAGCAGCCACGGGGGTAGCACCGGGGAGCTGTTTTTT.

V usage is TRBV3-1 (or the pseudogene TRBV3-2) and J usage is TRBJ1-1; the match to TRBD1 covers 9 bases. The germline CDR1 and CDR2 sequences are LGHDT and YNNKEL (reference sequence). The CDR3 totals 17 residues. The V and J ends lost 0 bases and 1 base, in that order; junction bases with no gene match: 6. This chain's CDR3 is CASSQDRRQGGNTEAFF. The CDR3 DNA follows: TGTGCCAGCAGCCAAGATAGGAGACAGGGGGGGAACACTGAAGCTTTCTTT.

The genes are TRBV19 and TRBJ2-2; TRBD1 matches 8 bases. Germline CDR1 and CDR2: LNHDA and SQIVND (reference sequence). The CDR3 has 16 amino acids. With V trimmed by 6 bases and J by 3 bases, 9 bases remained unmatched. The CDR3 here is CASSLTDRGYTGELFF. In nucleotides, the CDR3 is TGTGCCAGTAGCCTTACAGACAGGGGCTACACCGGGGAGCTGTTTTTT.

The sample holds one count of this clone. This sequence joins TRBV27 and TRBJ2-7; 9 bases are shared with TRBD1. Germline assignment: CDR1 MNHEY and CDR2 SMNVEV (reference sequence). With V trimmed by 9 bases and J by 1 base, 7 bases remained unmatched. This CDR3 has 14 amino acids. In DNA, the CDR3 is TGTGCCAGTTGGGACAGGGAAGGATCCTACGAGCAGTACTTC. It is translated as CASWDREGSYEQYF.

The chain couples TRBV4-1 to TRBJ2-7; D unresolved. The V end lost 2 bases, the J end lost 2 bases, and 7 bases lay between the germline ends. The CDR3 is made up of 13 amino acids. Germline CDR1 is MGHRA and CDR2 is YSYEKL. CDR3 in amino acids: CASSQWQTYEQYF. The CDR3 DNA follows: TGCGCCAGCAGCCAATGGCAGACCTACGAGCAGTACTTC.

The chain couples TRBV5-1 to TRBJ1-2; TRBD1 agrees at 7 bases. V lost 5 bases, J lost 2 bases, and 6 bases stayed unmatched. The length of the CDR3 is 14 residues. Germline lookup yields CDR1 SGHRS and CDR2 YFSETQ. For the CDR3, the DNA is TGCGCCAGCAGGGGACAGCCTTTAAACTATGGCTACACCTTC. Protein product: CASRGQPLNYGYTF.

This sequence joins TRBV5-6 and TRBJ2-3; tentatively, D is TRBD1 (6 bases). Germline V gene lookup returns CDR1 SGHDT and CDR2 YYEEEE. This CDR3 is built from 14 residues. V shed 7 bases and J shed 4 bases, with 16 bases lying between them. In DNA, the CDR3 is TGTGCCAGCGCGGCAGAGGGGGTCGCAGATACGCAGTATTTT. Amino acids: CASAAEGVADTQYF.

This CDR3 reads CASSQHRSPGLEKLFF. CDR3 nucleotides: TGTGCCAGCAGCCAACACCGGTCCCCAGGCCTTGAAAAACTGTTTTTT. This chain links TRBV14 with TRBJ1-4, with D hard to call. There are 16 residues in the CDR3. Germline CDR1 and CDR2: SGHDN and FVKESK. Trimming removed 2 bases from V and 7 bases from J, with 17 bases in between.

The chain joins TRBV12-3 or TRBV12-4 to TRBJ2-1, with D hard to call. The length of the CDR3 is 11 residues. The V and J ends lost 4 bases and 6 bases respectively, with 4 bases between them. The CDR3, as DNA: TGTGCCAGCAGTTCAGGCAATGAGCAGTTCTTC. It specifies CASSSGNEQFF.